This is a list of T cell receptor beta chains from one sample in a study of blood T cell repertoires in COVID-19. Clones were sequenced by immunoSEQ multiplex PCR, and TCRdb holds only the in-frame ones, with some missing. The repertoire has 80,000 to 100,000 clones, roughly 90% of them found once; the top ten carry about 4.2%. Sequenced sample: peripheral blood. These receptors came from a human donor with COVID-19, enrolled during active disease. The donor label of this sample is uncertain. Both conserved end residues are part of each CDR3. Each record gives: V gene, J gene, clone size, D gene, CDR3 DNA, CDR3 protein. D genes are given only for firm matches. Clone size appears in some rows only: once, few, many, or a class for an expanded clone.

>TRBV28|TRBJ2-7|-|TRBD2
TGTGCCAGCAGTTTATTGGGGAGTGTTGCGGGAGGTCCTTCCGAGCAGTACTTC
CASSLLGSVAGGPSEQYF
>TRBV18|TRBJ1-1|-|-
TGTGCCAGCTCACCAGGGGCAGGGCGCACTGAAGCTTTCTTT
CASSPGAGRTEAFF
>TRBV13|TRBJ2-1|-|TRBD1
TGTGCCAGCAGCCGGACGGGACAGCCTTACAATGAGCAGTTCTTC
CASSRTGQPYNEQFF
>TRBV24-1|TRBJ2-7|-|-
TGTGCCACCAGTGATCAGACTGAATACGAGCAGTACTTC
CATSDQTEYEQYF
>TRBV3-1/TRBV3-2|TRBJ2-7|-|TRBD2
TGTGCCAGCAGCCAAGAAGGTAGCCTAGCGGGGGGATACGAGCAGTACTTC
CASSQEGSLAGGYEQYF
>TRBV2|TRBJ2-5|once|-
TGTGCCAGCAGTGCCGAAGAGACCCAGTACTTC
CASSAEETQYF
>TRBV6-5|TRBJ1-1|-|-
TGTGCCAGCAGTTCCTCCCGGGGACTGGGAGCTTTCTTT
CASSSSRGLGAFF
>TRBV7-9|TRBJ1-1|-|-
TGTGCCAGCAGCTTCGATAGAGGTCGGGGGAACACTGAAGCTTTCTTT
CASSFDRGRGNTEAFF
>TRBV18|TRBJ2-6|-|-
TGTGCCAGCTCACCTCGCGACAGCTCTGGGGCCAACGTCCTGACTTTC
CASSPRDSSGANVLTF
>TRBV28|TRBJ1-3|-|-
TGTGCCAGCGGGGCAGAGCTTAGCTCTGGAAACACCATATATTTT
CASGAELSSGNTIYF
>TRBV7-2|TRBJ2-3|-|-
TGTGCCAGCAGCTTAGCCCAGGGCCGCACAGATACGCAGTATTTT
CASSLAQGRTDTQYF
>TRBV7-2|TRBJ1-1|-|-
TGTGCCAGCGGGCCAGATAACACTGAAGCTTTCTTT
CASGPDNTEAFF
>TRBV9|TRBJ2-1|-|TRBD1
TGTGCCAGCAGCGTAGCCTCGACAGGGGGCAATGAGCAGTTCTTC
CASSVASTGGNEQFF
>TRBV19|TRBJ1-5|-|-
TGTGCCAGTAGTCTCCAAGGGGCAGGTTTTATTCAGCCCCAGCATTTT
CASSLQGAGFIQPQHF
>TRBV11-3|TRBJ2-7|-|-
TGTGCCACCTCCCGGGGGAGGTGGGGAGAGCAGTACTTC
CATSRGRWGEQYF
>TRBV5-1|TRBJ1-3|-|-
TGCGCCAGCAGCTCACGTGGTCCGCTTTACAGTGGAAACACCATATATTTT
CASSSRGPLYSGNTIYF
>TRBV7-2|TRBJ2-1|once|-
TGTGCCAGCAGCTTAGGCGGAGGGCCTTGGAATGAGCAGTTCTTC
CASSLGGGPWNEQFF
>TRBV6-1|TRBJ1-1|-|-
TGTGCCAGCAGTGAGGGGGGAGAGAACACTGAAGCTTTCTTT
CASSEGGENTEAFF
>TRBV7-9|TRBJ1-1|-|-
TGTGCCAGCAGCTCCGGGGAGGGAATGAACACTGAAGCTTTCTTT
CASSSGEGMNTEAFF
>TRBV7-9|TRBJ1-2|-|-
TGTGCCAGCAGCTTAGACTCTCGCGGCTACACCTTC
CASSLDSRGYTF
>TRBV12-5|TRBJ2-3|-|-
TGTGCTAGCAAAGACTTCGGCCTAGCCGATACGCAGTATTTT
CASKDFGLADTQYF
>TRBV4-1|TRBJ1-1|-|TRBD1
TGCGCCAGCAGCCCCCGGAGGGGGCGAGAGAACACTGAAGCTTTCTTT
CASSPRRGRENTEAFF
>TRBV3-1/TRBV3-2|TRBJ2-5|-|-
TGTGCCAGCAGCCAAGTCCTCAAAGCGGAGACCCAGTACTTC
CASSQVLKAETQYF
>TRBV12-3/TRBV12-4|TRBJ1-5|-|-
TGTGCCAGCAACTCAGGGTTCGATCAGCCCCAGCATTTT
CASNSGFDQPQHF
>TRBV7-9|TRBJ2-3|-|-
TGTGCCAGCAGCCCGGGTAACACAGATACGCAGTATTTT
CASSPGNTDTQYF
>TRBV9|TRBJ2-5|-|-
TGTGCCAGCAGCGTAGGAGAAGAGACCCAGTACTTC
CASSVGEETQYF
>TRBV7-6|TRBJ1-2|-|-
TGTGCCAGCAGCCCAGGGACAACCTCTAACTATGGCTACACCTTC
CASSPGTTSNYGYTF
>TRBV30|TRBJ1-1|-|-
TGTGCCTGGAGCGCTGACAGAAACACTGAAGCTTTCTTT
CAWSADRNTEAFF
>TRBV30|TRBJ1-6|-|-
TGTGCCTGGAGGAGCCAGGGGATTGGTTTAGGTTCACCCCTCCACTTT
CAWRSQGIGLGSPLHF
>TRBV3-1/TRBV3-2|TRBJ2-3|-|TRBD1
TGTGCCAGCAGCCAAGATCAACAGGGGGCCTGGGGTACGCAGTATTTT
CASSQDQQGAWGTQYF
>TRBV2|TRBJ2-1|-|TRBD2
TGTGCCAGCAAATTCCGGACCCGGTTAGCGGGAGAGCAGTTCTTC
CASKFRTRLAGEQFF
>TRBV19|TRBJ2-5|-|-
TGTGCCAGTAGTACCGGTCCCCTAGAGACCCAGTACTTC
CASSTGPLETQYF
>TRBV3-1/TRBV3-2|TRBJ1-3|-|-
TGTGCCAGCAGCCAAGAAAGGCCCGGGGGGTGGGATGGAAACACCATATATTTT
CASSQERPGGWDGNTIYF
>TRBV24-1|TRBJ1-2|once|-
TGTGCCACCAGAGGGGAAAGGAGAAGTGGCTACACCTTC
CATRGERRSGYTF
>TRBV25-1|TRBJ1-1|-|-
TGTGCCAGCAGACAGGACGGTCTGAACACTGAAGCTTTCTTT
CASRQDGLNTEAFF
>TRBV5-1|TRBJ2-3|few|-
TGCGCCAGCAGCGTCCAAGGGGGAGATACGCAGTATTTT
CASSVQGGDTQYF
>TRBV5-1|TRBJ2-7|-|-
TGCGCCAGCAGCTTGGGACTCATCACCTACGAGCAGTACTTC
CASSLGLITYEQYF
>TRBV30|TRBJ1-5|-|-
TGTGCCTGGAGTCTACGGACGGGGAATCAGCCCCAGCATTTT
CAWSLRTGNQPQHF
>TRBV14|TRBJ2-2|-|-
TGTGCCAGCAGCCCGCAAGGGGGCGGGGAGCTGTTTTTT
CASSPQGGGELFF
>TRBV3-1/TRBV3-2|TRBJ1-6|-|-
TGTGCCAGCCGGGGGGGGCGAGGCCAAGAGGGTTCACCCCTCCACTTT
CASRGGRGQEGSPLHF
>TRBV2|TRBJ2-5|-|-
TGTGCCAGCAGTAAGGGGTGGGAGACCCAGTACTTC
CASSKGWETQYF
>TRBV29-1|TRBJ1-1|-|TRBD1
TGCAGCGTTGAAGATCTTAGGGGGCAGGAGTACACTGAAGCTTTCTTT
CSVEDLRGQEYTEAFF
>TRBV19|TRBJ1-3|-|-
TGTGCCAGTAGTATACTCGCGGGGGCGCGGACTGGAAACACCATATATTTT
CASSILAGARTGNTIYF